The 14 T cell receptor beta chains given below trace back to one sample, sequenced in a study of blood T cell repertoires in COVID-19. Sequencing was performed with immunoSEQ multiplex PCR; in TCRdb, only in-frame clones are kept and a portion is missing. The sample shows 110,000 or so clones, 75% to 90% of them seen only once. Sequenced material: peripheral blood. Every receptor here comes from a woman aged 55-70 years with COVID-19, enrolled during active disease.

The chain carries TRBV7-2 and TRBJ1-1; 7 bases align to TRBD1. The germline V gene has CDR1 SGHTA and CDR2 FQGNSA. The CDR3 runs 14 residues. The V and J ends lost 4 bases and 4 bases, in that order; junction bases with no gene match: 6. CDR3 DNA: TGTGCCAGCAGCTCGTATGACAGGGTCACTGAAGCTTTCTTT. This codes for CASSSYDRVTEAFF. Complete variable domain (other parts from reference TRBV7-2 and TRBJ1-1): GAGVSQSPSNKVTEKGKDVELRCDPISGHTALYWYRQSLGQGLEFLIYFQGNSAPDKSGLPSDRFSAERTGGSVSTLTIQRTQQEDSAVYLCASSSYDRVTEAFFGQGTRLTVV.

Here the CDR3 DNA reads TGTGCCAGCAAAATTGAGGGGGAAGGGCAGCCCCAGCATTTT. Amino acid sequence: CASKIEGEGQPQHF. The rearrangement joins TRBV2 to TRBJ1-5, with a weak D call TRBD1 (6 bases). The germline CDR1 and CDR2 sequences are SNHLY and FYNNEI. Trimming cost V 7 bases and J 7 bases, with 17 bases left between them. This CDR3 is built from 14 residues.

The chain combines TRBV30 with TRBJ1-1, with unresolved D. The CDR3 sequence is 14 residues long. Trimming stripped 1 base from V and 4 bases from J, with 13 bases between. CDR1 GTSNPN and CDR2 SVGIG come from the germline V gene (reference sequence). The CDR3 DNA reads TGTGCCTGGAGTGGACCTACTCGGGGCACTGAAGCTTTCTTT. It specifies CAWSGPTRGTEAFF.

This clone appeared many times. This chain uses TRBV2 with TRBJ2-3; TRBD1 is a possible D gene (6 bases). Per the germline V gene, CDR1 is SNHLY and CDR2 is FYNNEI. V was trimmed by 5 bases and J by 9 bases, leaving 21 bases between them. This CDR3 contains 15 residues. The CDR3 region has the DNA TGTGCCAGCAGTACGAACAAGATACAGGGAGTCACGCAGTATTTT. It translates to CASSTNKIQGVTQYF. The full variable domain, its missing parts supplied by reference TRBV2 and TRBJ2-3, is EPEVTQTPSHQVTQMGQEVILRCVPISNHLYFYWYRQILGQKVEFLVSFYNNEISEKSEIFDDQFSVERPDGSNFTLKIRSTKLEDSAMYFCASSTNKIQGVTQYFGPGTRLTVL.

The chain employs TRBV5-1 and TRBJ1-1, with D hard to call. Germline-derived CDR1 and CDR2 are SGHRS and YFSETQ. The ends were cut back, 4 bases at V and 6 bases at J, with 13 bases in the middle. CDR3 length: 13 residues. CDR3 DNA: TGCGCCAGCAGCCTACCCACGGGAGCTGAAGCTTTCTTT. Translating it yields CASSLPTGAEAFF.

This chain uses TRBV7-8 with TRBJ2-7, with a tentative D call TRBD2 (6 bases). V was cut by 4 bases and J by 2 bases, with 9 bases left in between. The CDR3 is 13 residues long. The germline gives CDR1 SGHVS, CDR2 FQNEAQ. DNA for the CDR3: TGTGCCAGCAGCTCGGGACTTACCTACGAGCAGTACTTC. Its translation: CASSSGLTYEQYF.

The chain employs TRBV21-1 and TRBJ2-7; the DNA was not compared with TRBD1, the D call given in the table. TRBV21-1 is a pseudogene locus. The CDR3 spans 17 residues. CDR3 protein: CASSKRDRVEDIVEQYF. The CDR3 DNA follows: TGTGCCAGCAGCAAAAGGGACAGGGTGGAGGACATAGTCGAGCAGTACTTC.

The rearrangement joins TRBV3-1 (or the pseudogene TRBV3-2) to TRBJ1-1; a possible D gene is TRBD1 (5 bases). The CDR3 runs 15 residues. Trimming left V 3 bases short and J 5 bases short, with 16 bases between. Germline V gene data show CDR1 as LGHDT and CDR2 as YNNKEL (reference sequence). CDR3 bases: TGTGCCAGCAGCCAGCCTGAGGGACTGCAAACTGAAGCTTTCTTT. This codes for CASSQPEGLQTEAFF.

The chain links TRBV29-1 to TRBJ2-5; TRBD2 matches 11 bases. The germline gives CDR1 SQVTM, CDR2 ANQGSEA. CDR3 size: 15 residues. Trimming at V came to 6 bases and at J to 1 base, leaving 7 bases not matched to a gene. CDR3 bases: TGCAGCGTAGCTAGCGGGGGGTTTTCCCAAGAGACCCAGTACTTC. Translating it yields CSVASGGFSQETQYF.

The rearrangement uses TRBV2 and TRBJ1-5; TRBD1 agrees at 12 bases. The CDR3 length is 15 residues. CDR1 SNHLY and CDR2 FYNNEI come from the germline V gene. V lost 6 bases, J lost 6 bases, and 6 bases stayed unmatched. The CDR3 loop is CASSIGTGGSQPQHF. DNA of the CDR3: TGTGCCAGCAGCATCGGGACAGGGGGCTCTCAGCCCCAGCATTTT.

This chain uses TRBV28 with TRBJ1-1; unclear D gene. Germline V gene data show CDR1 as MDHEN and CDR2 as SYDVKM. The V and J ends lost 5 bases and 4 bases respectively, with 11 bases between them. The CDR3 consists of 13 residues. CDR3 sequence reads: CASSPPRFTEAFF. The DNA for the CDR3 is TGTGCCAGCAGTCCCCCCCGTTTCACTGAAGCTTTCTTT.

The J gene is TRBJ2-1, the V gene TRBV19, with 8 bases lining up with TRBD2. The CDR3 spans 17 residues. Unmatched junction bases numbered 6, after V lost 1 base and J lost 1 base. CDR1 is LNHDA and CDR2 is SQIVND in the germline V gene (reference sequence). CDR3: CASSIGWRGASYNEQFF. The CDR3 nucleotides are TGTGCCAGTAGTATAGGATGGCGGGGGGCATCCTACAATGAGCAGTTCTTC.

The chain has TRBV6-2 or TRBV6-3 and TRBJ1-5; TRBD1 aligns across 7 bases. CDR1 is MNHEY and CDR2 is SVGEGT in the germline V gene. Trimming at V came to 6 bases and at J to 2 bases, leaving 4 bases not matched to a gene. This CDR3 is built from 14 residues. In DNA form, the CDR3 reads TGTGCCAGCAGCCACGACAGGGGCAATCAGCCCCAGCATTTT. It yields the protein CASSHDRGNQPQHF.

The chain combines TRBV7-3 with TRBJ2-3; possible D gene TRBD1, 6 bases. Germline CDR1 reads SGHTA; CDR2 reads FQGTGA. V was pared by 5 bases and J by 0 bases, with 15 bases between. The CDR3 covers 16 residues. The DNA for the CDR3 is TGTGCCAGCAGCCAGCGTACAGGGAGTAGCACAGATACGCAGTATTTT. Translated, it gives CASSQRTGSSTDTQYF.